The 28 T cell receptor beta chains in this list originate from one sample, sequenced in a study of long-term antiretroviral therapy in people with HIV. Survey level was the resolution at which the v3.0 immunoSEQ assay ran. Method: immunoSEQ multiplex PCR; TCRdb's copy keeps in-frame clones and lacks some. The data contain under 25,000 clones, 75% to 90% of them singletons. Sequences were derived from unsorted PBMCs, sampled 0.2 years after starting antiretroviral therapy. The receptor set was obtained from a middle-aged woman with HIV.

This clone has just one count. The gene calls are TRBV29-1 and TRBJ2-1; D may be TRBD2 (7 bases). The CDR3 is 12 residues long. V was shortened by 6 bases and J by 9 bases, with 15 bases between the two germline ends. The V gene's germline CDR1 is SQVTM and CDR2 ANQGSEA. This CDR3 is CSVRGGTGEQFF. CDR3 nucleotides: TGCAGCGTGAGGGGGGGGACTGGTGAGCAGTTCTTC.

The chain combines TRBV5-1 with TRBJ2-7; 8 nucleotides align to TRBD1. Germline CDR1 SGHRS, CDR2 YFSETQ. J was trimmed by 5 bases and V by 4 bases; bases with no gene match: 8. The CDR3 sequence is 14 residues long. The DNA of the CDR3 is TGCGCCAGCAGCATCACCGGGACAGGCCACGAGCAGTACTTC. The encoded protein is CASSITGTGHEQYF.

This clone was seen a single time. J is TRBJ2-5 and V is TRBV6-5; 9 positions agree with TRBD1. From germline, CDR1 is MNHEY and CDR2 SVGAGI. The CDR3 totals 15 residues. V was pared by 6 bases and J by 5 bases, with 10 bases of the junction left unmatched. CDR3 sequence (DNA): TGTGCCAGCAGGCTTTCCGGGACAGGGAGGGAGACCCAGTACTTC. Protein: CASRLSGTGRETQYF.

The V call is TRBV27, the J call TRBJ2-1; TRBD2 aligns across 16 bases. V shed 5 bases and J 2 bases; nucleotides not matched to a gene: 6. CDR3 length: 18 amino acids. Germline V gene data show CDR1 as MNHEY and CDR2 as SMNVEV (reference sequence). The CDR3 sequence: CASSLGTSGRGTYNEQFF. The CDR3 nucleotides are TGTGCCAGCAGTCTCGGGACTAGCGGGAGGGGCACCTACAATGAGCAGTTCTTC.

The V call is TRBV29-1, the J call TRBJ1-1; D gene ambiguous. CDR3 size: 11 residues. Germline loops: CDR1 SQVTM, CDR2 ANQGSEA. V lost 4 bases to trimming and J lost 6 bases, with 9 bases between them. The CDR3 here is CSVAGQSEAFF. Written as DNA, the CDR3 is TGCAGCGTTGCTGGGCAGTCTGAAGCTTTCTTT. The full variable domain, in which reference TRBV29-1 and TRBJ1-1 provide the parts outside the CDR3, is SAVISQKPSRDICQRGTSLTIQCQVDSQVTMMFWYRQQPGQSLTLIATANQGSEATYESGFVIDKFPISRPNLTFSTLTVSNMSPEDSSIYLCSVAGQSEAFFGQGTRLTVV.

The V and J genes are TRBV10-1 and TRBJ2-3, with D hard to call. The V gene lost 4 bases and the J gene lost 2 bases, with 10 bases spanning the gap. This CDR3 is built from 14 residues. Germline-derived CDR1 and CDR2 are WNHNN and SYGVQD (reference sequence). CDR3 region: CASSGAYTTDTQYF. The CDR3 coding sequence is TGCGCCAGCAGTGGAGCATATACCACAGATACGCAGTATTTT.

The chain uses TRBV5-5 and TRBJ2-7; 9 positions match TRBD1. With V trimmed by 0 bases and J by 3 bases, 1 base remained unmatched. Germline V gives CDR1 SGHKS, CDR2 YYEKEE (reference sequence). CDR3 size: 14 residues. CDR3 sequence (DNA): TGTGCCAGCAGCTTGGGGACAGGGGTCTACGAGCAGTACTTC. It specifies CASSLGTGVYEQYF.

The CDR3 DNA reads TGTGCCAGCAGCCTCGGACAGGGGCGGGCAACTAATGAAAAACTGTTTTTT. Its protein is CASSLGQGRATNEKLFF. The V call is TRBV7-9, the J call TRBJ1-4; TRBD1 agrees at 9 bases. From germline, CDR1 is SEHNR and CDR2 FQNEAQ (reference sequence). V was clipped by 5 bases and J by 0 bases; unmatched bases: 7. The CDR3 runs to 17 residues.

The chain combines TRBV7-9 with TRBJ1-1; D is perhaps TRBD1 (6 bases). V lost 2 bases and J 1 base, leaving 11 bases between the germline ends. Germline CDR1 and CDR2: SEHNR and FQNEAQ (reference sequence). The CDR3 sequence is 15 residues long. The CDR3: CASSLMGAGNTEAFF. DNA for the CDR3: TGTGCCAGCAGCTTAATGGGGGCGGGGAACACTGAAGCTTTCTTT.

The chain recombines TRBV6-1 with TRBJ1-2, with a possible D match to TRBD1 (5 bases). Germline V gene sequence: CDR1 MNHNS, CDR2 SASEGT. V was pared by 1 base and J by 4 bases, with 10 bases between. There are 14 residues in the CDR3. This CDR3 reads CASSEEWTTYGYTF. CDR3 nucleotide sequence: TGTGCCAGCAGTGAAGAATGGACAACCTATGGCTACACCTTC.

J is TRBJ2-7 and V is TRBV5-6; 8 positions agree with TRBD2. Germline CDR1 SGHDT, CDR2 YYEEEE. The CDR3 has 15 amino acids. Unmatched junction bases numbered 6, after V lost 2 bases and J lost 2 bases. The CDR3 nucleotides are TGTGCCAGCAGCTTTGGCGGGAGGCCGACCTACGAGCAGTACTTC. This codes for CASSFGGRPTYEQYF. Full variable domain (rest looked up from reference TRBV5-6 and TRBJ2-7): DAGVTQSPTHLIKTRGQQVTLRCSPKSGHDTVSWYQQALGQGPQFIFQYYEEEERQRGNFPDRFSGHQFPNYSSELNVNALLLGDSALYLCASSFGGRPTYEQYFGPGTRLTVT.

CDR3 region: CASRGLAGDEQFF. CDR3 nucleotide sequence: TGTGCCAGCAGGGGACTAGCGGGAGATGAGCAGTTCTTC. V is TRBV6-6 and J is TRBJ2-1; 14 bases are shared with TRBD2. The CDR3 has 13 amino acids. Losses at the gene ends were 6 bases for V and 8 bases for J; bases not matched to a gene: 0. Germline V gene lookup returns CDR1 MNHNY and CDR2 SVGAGI (reference sequence).

V gene TRBV30 combines with J gene TRBJ1-1, with D unclear. Germline CDR1 GTSNPN, CDR2 SVGIG (reference sequence). V was trimmed by 5 bases and J by 10 bases, leaving 14 bases between them. The CDR3 spans 11 residues. The CDR3 here is CAWGRERGAFF. CDR3 coding DNA: TGTGCCTGGGGCCGTGAGCGGGGAGCTTTCTTT.

The table lists this clone with a count of one. The chain employs TRBV11-2 and TRBJ1-1; D gene unclear. The V gene lost 3 bases and the J gene lost 1 base, with 6 bases spanning the gap. The V gene's germline CDR1 is SGHAT and CDR2 FQNNGV. The CDR3 is made up of 13 amino acids. For the CDR3, the DNA is TGTGCCAGCAGCTTTACAGAGAACACTGAAGCTTTCTTT. As protein: CASSFTENTEAFF. The full variable domain, completed using reference TRBV11-2 and TRBJ1-1, is EAGVAQSPRYKIIEKRQSVAFWCNPISGHATLYWYQQILGQGPKLLIQFQNNGVVDDSQLPKDRFSAERLKGVDSTLKIQPAKLEDSAVYLCASSFTENTEAFFGQGTRLTVV.

This chain uses TRBV19 with TRBJ2-7; TRBD1 matches 8 bases. Germline V CDR1 and CDR2: LNHDA, SQIVND (reference sequence). The CDR3 consists of 16 residues. Trimming at V came to 7 bases and at J to 2 bases, leaving 13 bases not matched to a gene. CDR3: CASKGQGAYKAYEQYF. Here the CDR3 DNA reads TGTGCCAGTAAAGGGCAGGGGGCTTACAAAGCCTACGAGCAGTACTTC.

The chain carries TRBV5-4 and TRBJ2-1; weak D call: TRBD1 (6 bases). Germline V gene data show CDR1 as SGHNT and CDR2 as YYREEE (reference sequence). V was pared by 0 bases and J by 7 bases, with 11 bases between. The CDR3 sequence is 14 residues long. The CDR3 nucleotides are TGTGCCAGCAGCTTGGAGTCGCAGGGGAATGAGCAGTTCTTC. This translates into CASSLESQGNEQFF. Full variable domain (outside the CDR3, taken from reference TRBV5-4 and TRBJ2-1): ETGVTQSPTHLIKTRGQQVTLRCSSQSGHNTVSWYQQALGQGPQFIFQYYREEENGRGNFPPRFSGLQFPNYSSELNVNALELDDSALYLCASSLESQGNEQFFGPGTRLTVL.

V is TRBV29-1 and J is TRBJ2-1; TRBD1 matches at 8 bases. Trimming took 7 bases from V and 4 from J; bases not matched to a gene: 9. This CDR3 has 14 amino acids. CDR1 SQVTM and CDR2 ANQGSEA come from the germline V gene. The CDR3 coding sequence is TGCAGCGGGAACCGGGACAGGTTATACAATGAGCAGTTCTTC. Translating gives CSGNRDRLYNEQFF.

The J gene is TRBJ2-7, the V gene TRBV7-9; weak D call: TRBD2 (5 bases). The CDR3 length is 14 residues. Germline V CDR1 and CDR2: SEHNR, FQNEAQ (reference sequence). The V end was cut by 1 base, the J end by 1 base, with 8 bases between. CDR3 sequence: CASSLGVASYEQYF. CDR3 bases: TGTGCCAGCAGCTTAGGTGTAGCGTCCTACGAGCAGTACTTC.

The genes are TRBV6-5 and TRBJ2-7; 10 bases match TRBD1. The germline V gene encodes CDR1 MNHEY and CDR2 SVGAGI. The CDR3 runs to 15 residues. Trimming cost V 7 bases and J 4 bases; bases outside gene matches: 10. The CDR3 is CASTDRGTGVYEQYF. CDR3 nucleotide sequence: TGTGCCAGCACCGACCGTGGGACAGGGGTATACGAGCAGTACTTC.

CDR3 sequence reads: CASSFTGTGLIEAFF. The CDR3 DNA is TGTGCCAGCAGCTTCACCGGGACAGGTTTGATTGAAGCTTTCTTT. V usage is TRBV9 and J usage is TRBJ1-1; 8 nucleotides match TRBD1. Trimming took 4 bases from V and 7 from J; bases not matched to a gene: 12. This CDR3 region has 15 residues. Germline-derived CDR1 and CDR2 are SGDLS and YYNGEE.

The genes are TRBV27 and TRBJ2-1; TRBD1 aligns across 9 bases. The J segment lost 5 bases and the V segment lost 6 bases, leaving 8 bases of the junction unmatched. In germline, CDR1 is MNHEY, CDR2 SMNVEV (reference sequence). The CDR3 consists of 15 residues. CDR3 nucleotides: TGTGCCAGCAGACCCGTCCGGGACAGGGACAATGAGCAGTTCTTC. The encoded protein is CASRPVRDRDNEQFF.

V and J are TRBV28 and TRBJ2-2; TRBD2 is a possible D gene (7 bases). Germline V gives CDR1 MDHEN, CDR2 SYDVKM. The CDR3 contains 18 residues. V lost 3 bases and J lost 0, with 17 bases in between. The CDR3: CASSFWGGFNPNTGELFF. The CDR3 DNA follows: TGTGCCAGCAGTTTTTGGGGGGGCTTTAACCCGAACACCGGGGAGCTGTTTTTT. The whole variable domain, remainder taken from reference TRBV28 and TRBJ2-2, is DVKVTQSSRYLVKRTGEKVFLECVQDMDHENMFWYRQDPGLGLRLIYFSYDVKMKEKGDIPEGYSVSREKKERFSLILESASTNQTSMYLCASSFWGGFNPNTGELFFGEGSRLTVL.

This chain joins TRBV19 and TRBJ2-7; tentatively, D is TRBD2 (6 bases). Germline CDR1 is LNHDA and CDR2 is SQIVND (reference sequence). This CDR3 has 14 amino acids. The V end lost 0 bases, the J end lost 7 bases, and 13 bases lay between the germline ends. CDR3 coding DNA: TGTGCCAGTAGTATAGATGTAGCCGCGGGGGAGCAGTACTTC. Protein sequence: CASSIDVAAGEQYF.

The chain employs TRBV7-2 and TRBJ2-4, with 7 bases matching TRBD2. V shed 1 base, J shed 7 bases, and the junction held 4 bases outside the gene matches. Germline CDR1 and CDR2: SGHTA and FQGNSA. The CDR3 has 14 residues. The CDR3 here is CASSLVLRGNIQYF. The CDR3 bases are TGTGCCAGCAGCTTAGTACTGCGGGGGAACATTCAGTACTTC.

The count of this clone is one. The chain couples TRBV5-1 to TRBJ2-3; no definite D call. Trimming removed 2 bases at V and 1 base at J, with 14 bases between. In germline, CDR1 is SGHRS, CDR2 YFSETQ. The CDR3 has 16 residues. The chain's CDR3 is CASSFRTQAGTDTQYF. The CDR3 DNA is TGCGCCAGCAGCTTTCGGACGCAGGCGGGCACAGATACGCAGTATTTT.

The V call is TRBV29-1, the J call TRBJ2-5; a weak D match, TRBD2 (6 bases). Germline V gene lookup returns CDR1 SQVTM and CDR2 ANQGSEA. V lost 6 bases to trimming and J lost 3 bases, with 14 bases between them. CDR3 length: 13 amino acids. The CDR3 is CSVPGGGKETQYF. The CDR3 DNA reads TGCAGCGTCCCCGGTGGGGGGAAAGAGACCCAGTACTTC.

The chain links TRBV11-3 to TRBJ2-3; no definite D call. CDR1 is SGHNT, CDR2 YENEEA, per germline. The CDR3 has 12 amino acids. Trimming pared 4 bases from V and 4 bases from J, leaving 6 bases between. CDR3 sequence: CASSYVADTQYF. Here the CDR3 DNA reads TGTGCCAGCAGCTACGTGGCAGATACGCAGTATTTT.

The J gene is TRBJ1-2, the V gene TRBV5-6; no clear D. V was trimmed by 3 bases and J by 0 bases, leaving 6 bases between them. The germline V gene encodes CDR1 SGHDT and CDR2 YYEEEE. The CDR3 is made up of 13 amino acids. Written as DNA, the CDR3 is TGTGCCAGCAGCTCGAATGCTAACTATGGCTACACCTTC. Protein: CASSSNANYGYTF.